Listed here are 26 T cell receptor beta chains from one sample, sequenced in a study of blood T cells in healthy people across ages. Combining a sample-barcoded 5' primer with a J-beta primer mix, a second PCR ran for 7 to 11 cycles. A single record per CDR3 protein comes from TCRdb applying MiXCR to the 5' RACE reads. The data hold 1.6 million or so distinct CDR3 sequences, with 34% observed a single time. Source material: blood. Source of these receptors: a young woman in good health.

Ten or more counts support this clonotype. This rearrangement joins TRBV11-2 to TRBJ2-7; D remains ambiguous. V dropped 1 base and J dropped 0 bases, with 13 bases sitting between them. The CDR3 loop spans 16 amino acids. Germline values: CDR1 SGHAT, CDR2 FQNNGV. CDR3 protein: CASSLVMGESSYEQYF. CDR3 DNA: TGTGCCAGCAGCTTAGTGATGGGCGAGAGCTCCTACGAGCAGTACTTC.

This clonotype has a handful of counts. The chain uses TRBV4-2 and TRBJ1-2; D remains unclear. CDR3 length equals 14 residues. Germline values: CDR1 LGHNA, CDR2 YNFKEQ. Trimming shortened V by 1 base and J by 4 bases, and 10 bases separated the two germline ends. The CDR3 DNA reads TGTGCCAGCAGCCAAGGTTTAGGGTCCTATGGCTACACCTTC. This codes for CASSQGLGSYGYTF.

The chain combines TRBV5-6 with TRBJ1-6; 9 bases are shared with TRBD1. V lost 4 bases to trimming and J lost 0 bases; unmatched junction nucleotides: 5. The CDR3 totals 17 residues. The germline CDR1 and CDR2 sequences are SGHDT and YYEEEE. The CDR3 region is CASSRGTGSSYNSPLHF. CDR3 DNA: TGTGCCAGCAGCCGGGGGACAGGGAGCTCCTATAATTCACCCCTCCACTTT.

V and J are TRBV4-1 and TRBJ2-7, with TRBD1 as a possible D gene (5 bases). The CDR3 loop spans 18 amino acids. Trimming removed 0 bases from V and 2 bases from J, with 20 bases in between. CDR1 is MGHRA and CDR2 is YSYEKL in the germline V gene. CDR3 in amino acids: CASSQDGSFGHRAYEQYF. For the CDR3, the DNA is TGCGCCAGCAGCCAAGATGGTAGTTTTGGACACCGAGCCTACGAGCAGTACTTC.

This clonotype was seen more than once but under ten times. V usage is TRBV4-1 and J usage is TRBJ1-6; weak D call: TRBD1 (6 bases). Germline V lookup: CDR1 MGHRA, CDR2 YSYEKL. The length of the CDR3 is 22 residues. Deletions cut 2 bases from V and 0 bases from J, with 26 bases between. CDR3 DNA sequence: TGCGCCAGCAGCCAATGGCCCGCCCTGGACAGTGACGGAAGCTCCTATAATTCACCCCTCCACTTT. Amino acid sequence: CASSQWPALDSDGSSYNSPLHF.

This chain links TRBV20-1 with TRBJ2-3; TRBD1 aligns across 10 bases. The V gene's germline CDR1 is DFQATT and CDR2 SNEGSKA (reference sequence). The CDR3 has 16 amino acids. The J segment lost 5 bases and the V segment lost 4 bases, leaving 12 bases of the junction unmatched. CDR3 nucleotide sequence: TGCAGTGCTAACTCACCGGGACAGGGGCTGATAGATACGCAGTATTTT. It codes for CSANSPGQGLIDTQYF.

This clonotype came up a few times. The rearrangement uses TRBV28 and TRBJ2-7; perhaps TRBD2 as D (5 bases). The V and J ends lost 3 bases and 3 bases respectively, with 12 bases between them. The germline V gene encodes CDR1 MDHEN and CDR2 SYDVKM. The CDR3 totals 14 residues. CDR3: CASSFGRTYYEQYF. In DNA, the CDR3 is TGTGCCAGCAGTTTCGGCAGGACTTACTACGAGCAGTACTTC.

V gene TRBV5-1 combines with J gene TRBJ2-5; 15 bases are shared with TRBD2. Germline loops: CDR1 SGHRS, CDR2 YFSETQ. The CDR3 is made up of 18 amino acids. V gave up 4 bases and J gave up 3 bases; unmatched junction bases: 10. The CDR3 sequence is CASSTGTSGRSSEETQYF. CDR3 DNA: TGCGCCAGCAGCACCGGGACTAGCGGGAGGTCCTCGGAAGAGACCCAGTACTTC.

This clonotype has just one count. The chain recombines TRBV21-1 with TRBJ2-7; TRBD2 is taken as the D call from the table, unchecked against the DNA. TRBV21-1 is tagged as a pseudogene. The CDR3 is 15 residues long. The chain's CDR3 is CASSSLGREDYEQYF. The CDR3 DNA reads TGTGCCAGCAGCAGTCTTGGCAGGGAGGACTACGAGCAGTACTTC.

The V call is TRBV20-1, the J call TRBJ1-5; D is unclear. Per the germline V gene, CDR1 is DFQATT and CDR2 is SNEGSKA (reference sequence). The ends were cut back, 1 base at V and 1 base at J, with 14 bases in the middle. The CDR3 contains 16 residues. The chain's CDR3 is CSARGTSPGSNQPQHF. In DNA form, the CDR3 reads TGCAGTGCTAGAGGGACCTCCCCGGGGAGCAATCAGCCCCAGCATTTT.

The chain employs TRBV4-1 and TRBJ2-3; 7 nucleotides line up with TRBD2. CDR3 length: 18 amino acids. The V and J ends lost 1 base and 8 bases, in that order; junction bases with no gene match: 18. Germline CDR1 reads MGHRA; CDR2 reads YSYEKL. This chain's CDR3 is CASSQVLGAGEPSVTQYF. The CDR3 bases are TGCGCCAGCAGCCAAGTTCTCGGGGCGGGGGAGCCCTCGGTTACGCAGTATTTT.

The CDR3 is CASSPIGGRNKQFF. CDR3 bases: TGTGCCAGCTCACCCATTGGGGGGAGGAATAAGCAGTTCTTC. The V gene is TRBV18, the J gene TRBJ2-1, with a tentative D call TRBD2 (6 bases). CDR3 length: 14 amino acids. CDR1 KGHSH and CDR2 LQKENI come from the germline V gene. Between the trimmed V and J ends, which lost 3 bases and 11 bases, there was a span of 17 bases. The whole variable domain, remainder taken from reference TRBV18 and TRBJ2-1, is NAGVMQNPRHLVRRRGQEARLRCSPMKGHSHVYWYRQLPEEGLKFMVYLQKENIIDESGMPKERFSAEFPKEGPSILRIQQVVRGDSAAYFCASSPIGGRNKQFFGPGTRLTVL.

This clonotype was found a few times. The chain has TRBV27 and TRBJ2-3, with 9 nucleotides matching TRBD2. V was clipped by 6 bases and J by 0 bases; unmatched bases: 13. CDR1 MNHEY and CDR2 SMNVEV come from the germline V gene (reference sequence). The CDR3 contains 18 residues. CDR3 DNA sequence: TGTGCCAGCAGCCCCGAGGTAGCGGGGGTTACTAGCACAGATACGCAGTATTTT. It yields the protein CASSPEVAGVTSTDTQYF.

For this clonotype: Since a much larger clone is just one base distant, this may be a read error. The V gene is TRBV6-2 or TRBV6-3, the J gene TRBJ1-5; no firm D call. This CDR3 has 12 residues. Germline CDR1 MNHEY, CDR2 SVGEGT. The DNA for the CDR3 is TGTGCCAGCACCACGGGGAATCGGCCCCAGCATTTT. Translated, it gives CASTTGNRPQHF.

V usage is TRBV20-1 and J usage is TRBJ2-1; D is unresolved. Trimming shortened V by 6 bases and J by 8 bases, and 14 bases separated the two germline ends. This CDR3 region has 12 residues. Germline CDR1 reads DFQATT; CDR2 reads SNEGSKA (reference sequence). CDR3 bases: TGCAGTGCGGATCGTGGGCTCGATGAGCAGTTCTTC. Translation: CSADRGLDEQFF.

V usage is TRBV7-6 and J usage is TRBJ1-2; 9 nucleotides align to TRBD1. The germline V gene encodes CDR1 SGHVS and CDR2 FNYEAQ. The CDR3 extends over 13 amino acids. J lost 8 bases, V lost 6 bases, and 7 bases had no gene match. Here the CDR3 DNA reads TGTGCCAGCAGGGCCGGGACAGGGCACGGCTACACCTTC. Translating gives CASRAGTGHGYTF.

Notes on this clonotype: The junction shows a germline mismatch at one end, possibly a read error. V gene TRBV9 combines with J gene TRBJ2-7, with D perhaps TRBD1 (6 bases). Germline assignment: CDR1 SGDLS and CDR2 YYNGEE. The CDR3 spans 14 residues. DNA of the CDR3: TGTGCCGGCAGCGTAGGTTACACAGGGTATGAGCAGTACTTC. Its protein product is CAGSVGYTGYEQYF.

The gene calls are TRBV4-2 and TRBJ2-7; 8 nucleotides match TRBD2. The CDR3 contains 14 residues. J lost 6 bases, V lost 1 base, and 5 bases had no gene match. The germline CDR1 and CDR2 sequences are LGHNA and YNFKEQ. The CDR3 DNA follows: TGTGCCAGCAGCCAAGCAAGCGGGAGTGCCGAGCAGTACTTC. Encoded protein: CASSQASGSAEQYF.

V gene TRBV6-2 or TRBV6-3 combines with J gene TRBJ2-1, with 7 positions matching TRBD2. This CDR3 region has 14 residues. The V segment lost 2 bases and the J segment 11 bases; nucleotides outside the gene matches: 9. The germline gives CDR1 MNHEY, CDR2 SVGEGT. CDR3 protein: CASSYVLSSGQQFF. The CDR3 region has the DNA TGTGCCAGCAGTTACGTCTTGTCTAGCGGCCAGCAGTTCTTC.

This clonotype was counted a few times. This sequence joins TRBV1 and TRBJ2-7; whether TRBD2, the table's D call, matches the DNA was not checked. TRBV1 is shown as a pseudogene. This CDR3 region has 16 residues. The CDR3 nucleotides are TGCACCAGCAGCCAAACTAGCGGGAGGGTCTACTACGAGCAGTACTTC. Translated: CTSSQTSGRVYYEQYF.

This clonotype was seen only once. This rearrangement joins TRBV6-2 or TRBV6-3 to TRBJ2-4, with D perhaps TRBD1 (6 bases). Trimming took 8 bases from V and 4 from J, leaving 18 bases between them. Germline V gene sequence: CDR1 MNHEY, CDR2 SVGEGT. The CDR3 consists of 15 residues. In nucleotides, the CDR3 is TGTGCCAGCGGACGGTCCCGACAGGTTAAAAACATTCAGTACTTC. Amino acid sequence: CASGRSRQVKNIQYF.

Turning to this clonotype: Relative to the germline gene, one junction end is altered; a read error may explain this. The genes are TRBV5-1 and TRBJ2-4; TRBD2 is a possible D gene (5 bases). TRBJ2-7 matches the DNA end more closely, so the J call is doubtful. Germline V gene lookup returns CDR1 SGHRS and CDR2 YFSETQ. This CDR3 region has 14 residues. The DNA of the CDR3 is TGCCCCAGTAGCTTGGTGGACTCTTACTACGAGCAGTACTTC. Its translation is CPSSLVDSYYEQYF.

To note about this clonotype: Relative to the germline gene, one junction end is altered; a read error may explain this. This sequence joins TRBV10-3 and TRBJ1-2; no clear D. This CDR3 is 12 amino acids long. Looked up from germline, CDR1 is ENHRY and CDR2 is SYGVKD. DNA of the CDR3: TGTGCCATCAGTTCTCCAGGCGGAGGCTGCACCTTC. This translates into CAISSPGGGCTF.

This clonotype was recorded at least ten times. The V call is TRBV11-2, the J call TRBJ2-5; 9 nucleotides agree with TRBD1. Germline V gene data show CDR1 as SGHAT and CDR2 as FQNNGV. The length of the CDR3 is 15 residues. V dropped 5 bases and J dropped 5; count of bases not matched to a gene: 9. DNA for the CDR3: TGTGCCAGCAGCCCGTCGACAGGGGGAAGTGAGACCCAGTACTTC. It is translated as CASSPSTGGSETQYF.

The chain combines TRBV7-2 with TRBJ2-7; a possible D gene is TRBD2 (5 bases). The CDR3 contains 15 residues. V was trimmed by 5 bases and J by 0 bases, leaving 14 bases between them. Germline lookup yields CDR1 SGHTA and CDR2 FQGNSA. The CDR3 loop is CASSRSGIVSYEQYF. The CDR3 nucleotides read TGTGCCAGCAGCCGCTCCGGGATTGTCTCCTACGAGCAGTACTTC.

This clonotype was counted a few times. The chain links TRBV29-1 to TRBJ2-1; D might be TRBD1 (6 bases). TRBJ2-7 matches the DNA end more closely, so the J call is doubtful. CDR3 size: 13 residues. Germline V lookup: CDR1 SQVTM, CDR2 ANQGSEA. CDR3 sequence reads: CSVEEGGYNEQYF. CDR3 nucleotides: TGCAGCGTTGAAGAAGGGGGATACAATGAGCAGTACTTC.